The 8 T cell receptor beta chains reported below all come from one sample, sequenced in a study of identical twins. One entry per CDR3 protein, called by TCRdb with MiXCR from the 5' RACE reads. The table includes hundreds of thousands of distinct CDR3 sequences, roughly an eighth detected once. The same data also contributed to another study, on yellow fever vaccine responses in identical twins.

Material: CD8+ T cells sorted from blood. The origin of the receptors is a woman between 18 and 30 years old in good health.

The chain links TRBV6-2 or TRBV6-3 to TRBJ2-2; maybe TRBD2 (6 bases). Germline-derived CDR1 and CDR2 are MNHEY and SVGEGT. This CDR3 has 14 residues. The V end was cut by 7 bases, the J end by 3 bases, with 12 bases between. The CDR3 here is CASTQWGDTGELFF. The CDR3 nucleotides are TGTGCCAGCACCCAATGGGGGGACACCGGGGAGCTGTTTTTT.

The rearrangement joins TRBV6-4 to TRBJ2-1; D might be TRBD1 (5 bases). CDR1 MRHNA and CDR2 SNTAGT come from the germline V gene. The CDR3 totals 16 residues. Deletions cut 4 bases from V and 0 bases from J, with 13 bases between. Here the CDR3 reads CASSVKGQGSYNEQFF. Written as DNA, the CDR3 is TGTGCCAGCAGTGTTAAGGGGCAGGGCTCCTACAATGAGCAGTTCTTC.

This chain links TRBV7-9 with TRBJ2-7, with D tentatively TRBD2 (5 bases). The CDR3 runs 14 residues. V lost 4 bases and J 6 bases, leaving 16 bases between the germline ends. From germline, CDR1 is SEHNR and CDR2 FQNEAQ (reference sequence). In DNA form, the CDR3 reads TGTGCCAGCAGCTCCCCGGGATCCGATTCCGAGCAGTACGTC. The encoded protein is CASSSPGSDSEQYV.

Ten or more counts support this clonotype. The chain couples TRBV20-1 to TRBJ2-3; 12 bases agree with TRBD2. The CDR3 spans 17 residues. Germline V gene sequence: CDR1 DFQATT, CDR2 SNEGSKA (reference sequence). V was clipped by 5 bases and J by 5 bases; unmatched bases: 14. CDR3 residues: CSALRTPLAGGQDTQYF. CDR3 in DNA: TGCAGTGCTCTACGCACCCCACTAGCGGGAGGTCAAGATACGCAGTATTTT.

V usage is TRBV10-2 and J usage is TRBJ1-2; no clear D. The CDR3 runs 13 residues. Looked up from germline, CDR1 is WSHSY and CDR2 is SAAADI. V lost 3 bases to trimming and J lost 5 bases, with 10 bases between them. CDR3 DNA: TGCGCCAGCAGTGAACTGGCGGGGTATGGCTACACCTTC. Translating it yields CASSELAGYGYTF.

This clonotype appeared many times. J is TRBJ2-7 and V is TRBV5-8; no reliable D call. The CDR3 extends over 13 amino acids. Germline V gene data show CDR1 as SGHTS and CDR2 as YDEGEE. Between the trimmed V and J ends, which lost 4 bases and 0 bases, there was a span of 8 bases. In DNA, the CDR3 is TGTGCCAGCAGCCCCCCTGGCTCCTACGAGCAGTACTTC. Its protein is CASSPPGSYEQYF.

Ten or more counts support this clonotype. The chain carries TRBV6-1 and TRBJ2-3; the D gene is possibly TRBD1 (5 bases). Germline V gene data show CDR1 as MNHNS and CDR2 as SASEGT. This CDR3 region has 14 residues. Trimming shortened V by 6 bases and J by 1 base, and 11 bases separated the two germline ends. CDR3 DNA sequence: TGTGCCAGCAGCCTCGACAGAGGCACAGATACGCAGTATTTT. It is translated as CASSLDRGTDTQYF.

This clonotype was detected ten times or more. DNA of the CDR3: TGCGCCAGCAGCCCGAGTGGGACACCGGGGGACCGAAACACCATATATTTT. Residues: CASSPSGTPGDRNTIYF. The chain uses TRBV5-1 and TRBJ1-3; weak D call: TRBD1 (6 bases). The germline V gene has CDR1 SGHRS and CDR2 YFSETQ. Trimming took 4 bases from V and 5 from J, leaving 22 bases between them. This CDR3 has 17 residues.